The clone carrying this T cell receptor (beta chain) was detected only a few times. Germline V lookup: CDR1 MNHNY, CDR2 SVGAGI (reference sequence). Trimming pared 5 bases from V and 4 bases from J, leaving 14 bases between. The CDR3 has 14 amino acids. This sample was included in a study of cytomegalovirus exposure and HLA in healthy donors. PCR primers comprised 60 Vbeta and 13 Jbeta primers. The table came from immunoSEQ multiplex PCR; TCRdb's copy has only in-frame clones and leaves some out. Counted here are 150,000 to 200,000 clones, around three quarters occurring once; the ten biggest clones make up more than 3%.

This chain joins TRBV6-6 and TRBJ1-1; perhaps TRBD1 as D (5 bases). Sequenced sample: PBMCs. The origin of this receptor is a man aged 25-40 years in good health and CMV-seropositive. The CDR3 coding sequence is TGTGCCAGCAGTAACAGGTTATCTTCCACTGAAGCTTTCTTT. It specifies CASSNRLSSTEAFF.